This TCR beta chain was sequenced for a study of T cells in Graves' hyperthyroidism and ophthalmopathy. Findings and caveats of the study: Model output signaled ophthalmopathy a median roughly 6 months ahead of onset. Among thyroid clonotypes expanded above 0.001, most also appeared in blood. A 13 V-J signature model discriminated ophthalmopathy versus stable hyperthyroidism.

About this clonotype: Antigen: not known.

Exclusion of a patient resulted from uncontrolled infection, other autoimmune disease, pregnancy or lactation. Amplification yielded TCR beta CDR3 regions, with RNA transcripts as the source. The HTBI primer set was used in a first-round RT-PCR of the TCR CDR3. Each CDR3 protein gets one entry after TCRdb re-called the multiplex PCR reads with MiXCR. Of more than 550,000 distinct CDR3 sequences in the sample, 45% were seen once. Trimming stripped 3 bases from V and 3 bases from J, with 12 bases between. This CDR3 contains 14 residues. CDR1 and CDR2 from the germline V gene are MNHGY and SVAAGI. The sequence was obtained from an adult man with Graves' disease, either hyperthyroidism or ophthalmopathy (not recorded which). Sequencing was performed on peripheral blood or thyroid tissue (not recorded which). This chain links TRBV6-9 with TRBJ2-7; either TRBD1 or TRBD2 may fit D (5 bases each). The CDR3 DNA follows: TGTGCCAGCAGTTACCTGGGACCTTACTACGAGCAGTACTTC. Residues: CASSYLGPYYEQYF.